A single sample gave rise to the 28 T cell receptor beta chains below, sequenced in a study of T cells after yellow fever vaccination. Via MiXCR, TCRdb re-called the 5' RACE reads, giving one row per CDR3 protein. The sample lists some 100,000 distinct CDR3 sequences, about 6.8% occurring once. The sequenced sample was CD4+ T cells sorted from PBMCs, obtained roughly 47 days after the first yellow fever vaccination. These receptors originate from a man younger than 35 who received the YFV17D yellow fever vaccine.

At least ten counts were recorded for this clonotype. This sequence joins TRBV15 and TRBJ2-4, with D perhaps being TRBD1 or TRBD2 (6 bases each). The CDR3 has 17 amino acids. With 0 bases removed from V and 8 bases from J, the gap between germline ends came to 20 bases. The germline CDR1 and CDR2 sequences are LNHNV and YYDKDF (reference sequence). The DNA for the CDR3 is TGTGCCACCAGCAGAGATAAGTTGGGACACCCGGGGGACATTCAGTACTTC. Amino acids: CATSRDKLGHPGDIQYF.

There are many counts of this clonotype. The genes are TRBV6-1 and TRBJ1-1; possibly TRBD1 for D (5 bases). The CDR3 spans 15 residues. V lost 4 bases, J lost 5 bases, and 17 bases lay in between. The V gene's germline CDR1 is MNHNS and CDR2 SASEGT. The CDR3 loop reads CASSAAQGGITEAFF. CDR3 coding DNA: TGTGCCAGCAGTGCTGCGCAGGGTGGGATTACTGAAGCTTTCTTT.

This clonotype was seen only a few times. The chain is built from TRBV7-3 and TRBJ1-1; the D gene is possibly TRBD1 (5 bases). Germline CDR1 and CDR2: SGHTA and FQGTGA. V lost 5 bases, J lost 0 bases, and 13 bases lay in between. The CDR3 loop spans 15 amino acids. CDR3 region: CASSPYPGVNTEAFF. The CDR3 coding sequence is TGTGCCAGCAGCCCGTACCCGGGGGTGAACACTGAAGCTTTCTTT.

The chain joins TRBV4-3 to TRBJ2-6, with 7 nucleotides matching TRBD2. Trimming took 4 bases from V and 4 from J; bases not matched to a gene: 7. The CDR3 consists of 16 residues. Germline values: CDR1 LGHNA, CDR2 YSLEER. The chain's CDR3 is CASSPSGRAGANVLTF. CDR3 sequence (DNA): TGCGCCAGCAGCCCGAGTGGGAGGGCCGGGGCCAACGTCCTGACTTTC.

This clonotype was seen at least ten times. The rearrangement joins TRBV11-2 to TRBJ2-3; 8 positions agree with TRBD2. V was pared by 7 bases and J by 0 bases, with 0 bases of the junction left unmatched. CDR1 is SGHAT, CDR2 FQNNGV, per germline. The CDR3 contains 13 residues. As DNA, the CDR3 is TGTGCCAGCAAGCGGGGGAGCACAGATACGCAGTATTTT. Amino acids: CASKRGSTDTQYF.

This clonotype appeared many times. The chain uses TRBV12-3 or TRBV12-4 and TRBJ1-1, with D perhaps matching TRBD1 (5 bases). V gave up 8 bases and J gave up 1 base, with 14 bases separating them. The CDR3 loop spans 14 amino acids. Written as DNA, the CDR3 is TGTGCCAGCGGACTACAGGATACGAACACTGAAGCTTTCTTT. It encodes CASGLQDTNTEAFF.

This clonotype was observed at least ten times. The V call is TRBV20-1, the J call TRBJ2-1; TRBD2 matches at 11 bases. The trim removed 5 bases at V and 4 bases at J, leaving 4 bases unmatched. Germline lookup yields CDR1 DFQATT and CDR2 SNEGSKA (reference sequence). The CDR3 is made up of 14 amino acids. CDR3 nucleotides: TGCAGTGCTCTTAGCGGGGGGGGTTACAATGAGCAGTTCTTC. Translating gives CSALSGGGYNEQFF.

This clonotype came up many times. The chain employs TRBV10-3 and TRBJ2-1, with TRBD2 matching over 7 bases. The germline CDR1 and CDR2 sequences are ENHRY and SYGVKD. After removal of 10 bases from V and 2 bases from J, the junction contained 8 bases not matched to a gene. The CDR3 contains 14 residues. The chain's CDR3 is CASGSLAAYNEQFF. The CDR3 DNA follows: TGTGCCAGCGGGTCCCTAGCGGCCTACAATGAGCAGTTCTTC.

In this sample, this clonotype turned up a few times. This chain uses TRBV28 with TRBJ1-5, with 11 bases that match TRBD1. Looked up from germline, CDR1 is MDHEN and CDR2 is SYDVKM. The CDR3 loop spans 15 amino acids. Trimming at V came to 8 bases and at J to 7 bases, leaving 10 bases not matched to a gene. As DNA, the CDR3 is TGTGCCAGCGGCGGACAGGGGGCGGGTTTCCAGCCCCAGCATTTT. This codes for CASGGQGAGFQPQHF.

This clonotype was counted many times. The CDR3 reads CASSQARGELEQYF. CDR3 sequence (DNA): TGTGCCAGCAGCCAAGCACGGGGGGAACTCGAGCAGTACTTC. The chain joins TRBV4-2 to TRBJ2-7; 7 bases fit TRBD2. V shed 1 base and J 6 bases; nucleotides not matched to a gene: 6. CDR1 and CDR2 (germline): LGHNA, YNFKEQ. CDR3 length equals 14 residues.

Ten or more counts support this clonotype. The gene calls are TRBV12-3 or TRBV12-4 and TRBJ1-2, with 8 bases identical to TRBD1. The CDR3 is 15 amino acids. V lost 3 bases to trimming and J lost 7 bases; unmatched junction nucleotides: 10. CDR3 coding DNA: TGTGCCAGCAGTTTGAGGGACAGGCAATTAGGTGGCTACACCTTC. Residues: CASSLRDRQLGGYTF.

This clonotype occurred a few times. V usage is TRBV7-2 and J usage is TRBJ2-1; 11 nucleotides match TRBD2. The CDR3 is 15 residues long. Germline trimming cut 1 base from V and 6 bases from J; bases unmatched to any gene: 2. CDR1 SGHTA and CDR2 FQGNSA come from the germline V gene. CDR3 DNA: TGTGCCAGCAGCTTAGTAGCGGGGGGGCTCAATGAGCAGTTCTTC. Protein sequence: CASSLVAGGLNEQFF.

This clonotype was seen a few times. This chain links TRBV12-3 or TRBV12-4 with TRBJ1-5; D gene ambiguous. Trimming took off 2 bases at V and 6 bases at J, with 20 bases between the two ends. The CDR3 has 17 amino acids. The CDR3 coding sequence is TGTGCCAGCAGTTTAAGGGTAAGCCTGGCAGGACCTCAGCCCCAGCATTTT. Protein: CASSLRVSLAGPQPQHF.

The table lists this clonotype with many counts. This rearrangement joins TRBV20-1 to TRBJ1-1, with D possibly TRBD1 on 6 matching bases. This CDR3 spans 14 amino acids. Germline V gene data show CDR1 as DFQATT and CDR2 as SNEGSKA (reference sequence). The V gene lost 2 bases and the J gene lost 12 bases, with 22 bases spanning the gap. The CDR3 nucleotides read TGCAGTGCTAGACCCCCGGGGGGGGCCAAAACCTCTTTCTTT. This translates into CSARPPGGAKTSFF.

This clonotype was detected many times. The chain joins TRBV16 to TRBJ2-1, with 8 bases that match TRBD2. The germline V gene encodes CDR1 KGHSY and CDR2 FQNENV. V trimming: 4 bases; J trimming: 2 bases; junction bases outside the gene matches: 4. This CDR3 spans 15 amino acids. The CDR3, as DNA: TGTGCCAGCAGCCGAAGCGGGGGTCCCTACAATGAGCAGTTCTTC. Translation gives CASSRSGGPYNEQFF.

The table lists this clonotype with many counts. V is TRBV4-2 and J is TRBJ1-1, with D unresolved. CDR1 is LGHNA, CDR2 YNFKEQ, per germline. Trimming pared 3 bases from V and 1 base from J, leaving 9 bases between. The CDR3 is 14 residues long. CDR3: CASSHLQKNTEAFF. CDR3 in DNA: TGTGCCAGCAGCCATTTACAAAAGAACACTGAAGCTTTCTTT.

This clonotype was seen only a few times. The chain carries TRBV5-1 and TRBJ2-6, with D maybe TRBD2 (7 bases). Germline V gene lookup returns CDR1 SGHRS and CDR2 YFSETQ. Deletions cut 4 bases from V and 3 bases from J, with 14 bases between. The CDR3 loop spans 16 amino acids. CDR3 sequence: CASSPWGGGGANVLTF. The DNA for the CDR3 is TGCGCCAGCAGCCCCTGGGGGGGCGGTGGGGCCAACGTCCTGACTTTC.

Ten or more counts support this clonotype. Because the CDR3 is missing its conserved closing phenylalanine or tryptophan, this is likely a read error. No DNA is shown, since the ends of the CDR3 on it are uncertain; the CDR3 is the one TCRdb lists. This sequence joins TRBV2 and TRBJ1-5. The CDR3 has 12 residues if both end residues are counted. Germline V gene lookup returns CDR1 SNHLY and CDR2 FYNNEI. CDR3 sequence reads: CASSGTSGTLII.

This clonotype was observed many times. This chain connects TRBV27 to TRBJ2-6; D gene ambiguous. The V end was cut by 2 bases, the J end by 0 bases, with 11 bases between. The CDR3 runs to 17 residues. Germline CDR1 reads MNHEY; CDR2 reads SMNVEV (reference sequence). CDR3 nucleotide sequence: TGTGCCAGCAGTTTAGACATGGTTAGCTCTGGGGCCAACGTCCTGACTTTC. Residues: CASSLDMVSSGANVLTF.

The genes are TRBV19 and TRBJ2-2, with TRBD1 matching 7 bases. Per the germline V gene, CDR1 is LNHDA and CDR2 is SQIVND (reference sequence). V shed 4 bases, J shed 7 bases, and the junction held 9 bases outside the gene matches. The CDR3 spans 15 residues. The CDR3 DNA reads TGTGCCAGTAGTAGCCCCGAGGGGGCCGGCGGGGAGCTGTTTTTT. Translating gives CASSSPEGAGGELFF.

A note on this clonotype: The junction departs from germline at one end; a sequencing error may be responsible. V gene TRBV12-3 or TRBV12-4 combines with J gene TRBJ2-7; 9 nucleotides align to TRBD1. The CDR3 extends over 18 amino acids. Written as DNA, the CDR3 is TGTGCCTGCAGTCTTCGCGGGACAGGGTCGTTCGGATCCTACGAGCAGTACTTC. Amino acids: CACSLRGTGSFGSYEQYF.

This clonotype showed up many times. This rearrangement joins TRBV7-8 to TRBJ2-1; 12 bases align to TRBD2. The V gene's germline CDR1 is SGHVS and CDR2 FQNEAQ. The V and J ends lost 4 bases and 8 bases, in that order; junction bases with no gene match: 12. There are 17 residues in the CDR3. The CDR3 sequence is CASSSRLAGAAGDEQFF. The CDR3 bases are TGTGCCAGCAGCTCTAGACTAGCGGGGGCCGCGGGAGATGAGCAGTTCTTC. Combining the CDR3 with reference TRBV7-8 and TRBJ2-1 gives the whole variable domain GAGVSQSPRYKVAKRGQDVALRCDPISGHVSLFWYQQALGQGPEFLTYFQNEAQLDKSGLPSDRFFAERPEGSVSTLKIQRTQQEDSAVYLCASSSRLAGAAGDEQFFGPGTRLTVL.

This clonotype was observed many times. The junction departs from the called germline gene at one end, perhaps through a read error. The rearrangement uses TRBV5-1 and TRBJ2-3, with unresolved D. The CDR3 has 12 residues. The germline CDR1 and CDR2 sequences are SGHRS and YFSETQ. CDR3 coding DNA: TGTGCCAGCAGCTTAGACGCAGATACGCAGTATTTT. Amino acids: CASSLDADTQYF.

This clonotype has at least ten counts. The rearrangement links TRBV7-3 to TRBJ2-1; 12 positions match TRBD1. The CDR3 is made up of 17 amino acids. The germline V gene has CDR1 SGHTA and CDR2 FQGTGA. Losses at the gene ends were 1 base for V and 8 bases for J; bases not matched to a gene: 9. The CDR3 bases are TGTGCCAGCAGCTTAAGCTTTCCCGGGACAGGGGGCGATGAGCAGTTCTTC. As protein: CASSLSFPGTGGDEQFF. Based on the CDR3 plus reference TRBV7-3 and TRBJ2-1, the full variable domain is GAGVSQTPSNKVTEKGKYVELRCDPISGHTALYWYRQSLGQGPEFLIYFQGTGAADDSGLPNDRFFAVRPEGSVSTLKIQRTERGDSAVYLCASSLSFPGTGGDEQFFGPGTRLTVL.

This clonotype occurred many times. The chain couples TRBV5-1 to TRBJ2-5; no definite D call. The V end was cut by 0 bases, the J end by 1 base, with 7 bases between. The CDR3 loop spans 14 amino acids. CDR1 is SGHRS, CDR2 YFSETQ, per germline. The CDR3 DNA reads as TGCGCCAGCAGCTTGGAACCCCCCCAAGAGACCCAGTACTTC. This sequence encodes CASSLEPPQETQYF.

This clonotype was seen repeatedly, ten times or more. One junction end disagrees with the germline gene, perhaps due to a read error. The rearrangement joins TRBV7-7 to TRBJ2-5; D uncertain. In germline, CDR1 is SSHAT, CDR2 FNYEAQ (reference sequence). This CDR3 contains 17 residues. The CDR3 loop reads CASSKIPPGKGQETQYF. In nucleotides, the CDR3 is TGTGCTAGCAGCAAGATCCCCCCCGGAAAAGGCCAAGAGACCCAGTACTTC.

A few counts support this clonotype. The chain is built from TRBV10-3 and TRBJ1-2; D unclear. Germline V gene lookup returns CDR1 ENHRY and CDR2 SYGVKD. The CDR3 length is 13 residues. V was cut by 4 bases and J by 4 bases, with 10 bases left in between. DNA of the CDR3: TGTGCCATCAGTGTGGGTGGTAGCTATGGCTACACCTTC. This codes for CAISVGGSYGYTF.

This clonotype was counted between two and nine times. V and J are TRBV5-1 and TRBJ2-6; no clear D gene. With 5 bases removed from V and 0 bases from J, the gap between germline ends came to 18 bases. CDR3 length: 18 amino acids. The germline CDR1 and CDR2 sequences are SGHRS and YFSETQ. CDR3 residues: CASRPGIVVVSGANVLTF. The DNA for the CDR3 is TGCGCCAGCAGACCCGGTATTGTAGTGGTCTCTGGGGCCAACGTCCTGACTTTC.